The rows below give T cell receptor beta chains drawn from one sample of a study of T cell responses to AZD1222 COVID-19 vaccine. Repertoires were generated with immunoSEQ multiplex PCR, while TCRdb's copy carries only in-frame clones and drops some. The sample holds roughly 100,000 clones, roughly 89% seen once. Source: peripheral blood, taken on day 0 of AZD1222 vaccination. These receptor sequences come from an adult in good health. Each CDR3 is given with its conserved first and last residue. A D gene is named only where the DNA matches it firmly. Size values are once, few and many counts, or a class for expanded clones, and some rows have none.

D gene: .; J gene: TRBJ2-7; clone size: .; V gene: TRBV2; CDR3 protein: CASSEAGRQCGGLCEQYF; CDR3 DNA: TGTGCCAGCAGTGAAGCTGGGCGCCAATGCGGTGGGCTCTGCGAGCAGTACTTC
D gene: .; J gene: TRBJ1-5; clone size: .; V gene: TRBV19; CDR3 protein: CASSRDRNQPQHF; CDR3 DNA: TGTGCCAGTAGTCGTGACAGGAATCAGCCCCAGCATTTT
D gene: TRBD1; J gene: TRBJ1-2; clone size: .; V gene: TRBV7-9; CDR3 protein: CASSSGQKNYGYTF; CDR3 DNA: TGTGCCAGCAGCTCGGGACAGAAAAACTATGGCTACACCTTC
D gene: TRBD2; J gene: TRBJ2-1; clone size: .; V gene: TRBV7-9; CDR3 protein: CASSFMGGLAHNEQFF; CDR3 DNA: TGTGCCAGCAGCTTTATGGGGGGACTAGCCCACAATGAGCAGTTCTTC
D gene: .; J gene: TRBJ2-5; clone size: .; V gene: TRBV7-3; CDR3 protein: CASSRNRGAQETQYF; CDR3 DNA: TGTGCCAGCAGCCGTAACCGGGGGGCCCAAGAGACCCAGTACTTC
D gene: TRBD1; J gene: TRBJ2-3; clone size: .; V gene: TRBV7-9; CDR3 protein: CASSTDRGSDTQYF; CDR3 DNA: TGTGCCAGCAGCACCGACAGGGGATCAGATACGCAGTATTTT
D gene: .; J gene: TRBJ2-7; clone size: .; V gene: TRBV3-1/TRBV3-2; CDR3 protein: CASSQILVSYEQYF; CDR3 DNA: TGTGCCAGCAGCCAAATATTAGTCTCCTACGAGCAGTACTTC
D gene: TRBD1; J gene: TRBJ1-3; clone size: .; V gene: TRBV2; CDR3 protein: CASSSGQLWGDTIYF; CDR3 DNA: TGTGCCAGCAGTTCGGGACAGCTCTGGGGCGACACCATATATTTT
D gene: .; J gene: TRBJ1-2; clone size: .; V gene: TRBV6-5; CDR3 protein: CASSYSPGHGYTF; CDR3 DNA: TGTGCCAGCAGTTACTCGCCCGGCCATGGCTACACCTTC
D gene: TRBD2; J gene: TRBJ2-3; clone size: .; V gene: TRBV6-2/TRBV6-3; CDR3 protein: CASSYSMSLSGGDTQYF; CDR3 DNA: TGTGCCAGCAGTTACTCGATGTCGCTTAGCGGGGGTGATACGCAGTATTTT
D gene: TRBD2; J gene: TRBJ2-1; clone size: .; V gene: TRBV5-5; CDR3 protein: CASSLGLAVDEQFF; CDR3 DNA: TGTGCCAGCAGCCTCGGACTAGCGGTGGATGAGCAGTTCTTC
D gene: TRBD1; J gene: TRBJ2-1; clone size: .; V gene: TRBV18; CDR3 protein: CASSPPDRGLFSNEQFF; CDR3 DNA: TGTGCCAGCTCACCACCTGACAGGGGGCTGTTTTCCAATGAGCAGTTCTTC
D gene: TRBD1; J gene: TRBJ2-7; clone size: once; V gene: TRBV19; CDR3 protein: CASSIDRDEQYF; CDR3 DNA: TGTGCCAGTAGTATTGACAGGGACGAGCAGTACTTC
D gene: .; J gene: TRBJ1-3; clone size: .; V gene: TRBV3-1/TRBV3-2; CDR3 protein: CASSQDPRGHSWGTIYF; CDR3 DNA: TGTGCCAGCAGCCAAGACCCGCGGGGGCATTCCTGGGGCACCATATATTTT